These 5 T cell receptor beta chains originate from one sample sequenced in a study of T-cell memory formation after mild COVID-19. TCRdb reanalysed the 5' RACE reads using MiXCR and keeps one entry per CDR3 protein. The sample has roughly 350,000 distinct CDR3 sequences, more than 20% seen once. Sequenced sample: PBMCs or a T cell subset sorted from them (not recorded which). These TCRs come from an adult woman who had mild COVID-19 (a few samples of this study predate the infection). Cell type and time point are not known.

The chain has TRBV12-3 or TRBV12-4 and TRBJ2-1; 8 bases line up with TRBD1. This CDR3 spans 14 amino acids. V lost 8 bases to trimming and J lost 9 bases; unmatched junction nucleotides: 12. The CDR3 DNA reads as TGTGCCAGCTCCCCGACAGGGGATTATCCTGAGCAGTTCTTC. This sequence encodes CASSPTGDYPEQFF.

This clonotype was picked up many times. V and J are TRBV5-4 and TRBJ2-7, with D unresolved. The CDR3 runs to 17 residues. CDR1 and CDR2 (germline): SGHNT, YYREEE (reference sequence). The V and J ends lost 0 bases and 0 bases respectively, with 16 bases between them. CDR3 amino acids: CASSLGGVGLLSYEQYF. The CDR3 DNA reads TGTGCCAGCAGCTTGGGAGGCGTGGGCTTGCTCTCCTACGAGCAGTACTTC.

V and J are TRBV5-1 and TRBJ2-7; no firm D call. The CDR3 sequence is 15 residues long. Per the germline V gene, CDR1 is SGHRS and CDR2 is YFSETQ. V dropped 0 bases and J dropped 0 bases, with 10 bases sitting between them. CDR3 bases: TGCGCCAGCAGCTTGGAGGCAGGAAACTCCTACGAGCAGTACTTC. This codes for CASSLEAGNSYEQYF.

This clonotype was found a few times. The rearrangement uses TRBV6-2 or TRBV6-3 and TRBJ1-2, with a weak D call TRBD1 (5 bases). V was cut by 8 bases and J by 5 bases, with 12 bases left in between. The CDR3 is made up of 12 amino acids. CDR1 and CDR2 (germline): MNHEY, SVGEGT. This CDR3 reads CASLGDLYGYTF. DNA for the CDR3: TGTGCCAGCTTGGGGGACTTGTATGGCTACACCTTC.

In its sample, this clonotype was seen a few times. V and J are TRBV9 and TRBJ2-5; tentatively, D is TRBD1 or TRBD2 (5 bases each). This CDR3 spans 15 amino acids. The V and J ends lost 0 bases and 1 base respectively, with 10 bases between them. Germline CDR1 is SGDLS and CDR2 is YYNGEE. Here the CDR3 reads CASSVVGRPQETQYF. DNA of the CDR3: TGTGCCAGCAGCGTAGTGGGACGGCCCCAAGAGACCCAGTACTTC.